This T cell receptor (beta chain) is from a study of control samples from healthy donors and cancer patients. In the case of this clone: The sample contains more than one DNA sequence encoding this CDR3.

Measured with immunoSEQ multiplex PCR; TCRdb has only the in-frame clones, and not every one. The sample carries roughly 88,000 clones, 90% to 95% recorded once. The CDR3 runs 13 residues. V was cut by 1 base and J by 1 base, with 4 bases left in between. Sequences were obtained from blood. This receptor was obtained from a woman in her twenties or thirties in good health. The chain carries TRBV12-3 or TRBV12-4 and TRBJ1-1; D ambiguous. The CDR3 region is CASSLGPNTEAFF. CDR3 bases: TGTGCCAGCAGTTTAGGTCCGAACACTGAAGCTTTCTTT.